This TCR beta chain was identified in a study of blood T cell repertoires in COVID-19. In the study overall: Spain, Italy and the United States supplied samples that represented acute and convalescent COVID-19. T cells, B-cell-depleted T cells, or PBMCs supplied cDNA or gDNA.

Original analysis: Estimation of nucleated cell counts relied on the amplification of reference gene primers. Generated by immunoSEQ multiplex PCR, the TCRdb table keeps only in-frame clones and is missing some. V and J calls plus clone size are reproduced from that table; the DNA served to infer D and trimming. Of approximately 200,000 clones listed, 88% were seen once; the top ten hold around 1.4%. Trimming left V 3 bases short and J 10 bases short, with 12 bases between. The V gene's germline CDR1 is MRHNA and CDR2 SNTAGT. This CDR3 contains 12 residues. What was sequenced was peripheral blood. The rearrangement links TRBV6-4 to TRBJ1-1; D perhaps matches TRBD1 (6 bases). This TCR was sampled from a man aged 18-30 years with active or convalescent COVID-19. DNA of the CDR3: TGTGCCAGCAGTGATGGGCAGGGGAGAGCTTTCTTT. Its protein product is CASSDGQGRAFF.